The T cell receptor beta chain under discussion was sequenced for a study of cytomegalovirus exposure and HLA in healthy donors. Study-wide points: A cluster of highly shared sequence variants was likely a sequencing artifact.

The PCR used 60 Vbeta and 13 Jbeta primers. Libraries were prepared by immunoSEQ multiplex PCR; TCRdb keeps only in-frame clonotypes and omits some of them. This sample has 85,000 to 100,000 clones; approximately 81% occur once, and the top ten carry approximately 4%. CDR3 size: 13 residues. As to this clone: Its cognate antigen is unknown.

The sample comprised PBMCs. This sequence joins TRBV12-2 and TRBJ1-2. TRBV12-2 is tagged as a pseudogene. This sequence was found in a woman between 35 and 50 years old in good health and CMV-seropositive. CDR3 sequence reads: CAPSAGLPGGYTF. CDR3 DNA: TGTGCTCCCTCCGCGGGCCTCCCGGGTGGCTACACCTTC.